This T cell receptor (beta chain) derives from a study of blood T cells in healthy people across ages. Study findings and constraints: In these data, TCR beta diversity tracked strongly with naive T cell percentage.

The V gene's germline CDR1 is DFQATT and CDR2 SNEGSKA (reference sequence). The CDR3 contains 18 residues. V gave up 3 bases and J gave up 0 bases; unmatched junction bases: 10. This clonotype was counted a few times. The target antigen is unknown. The missing conserved phenylalanine or tryptophan at the end of this CDR3 makes a read error likely. A J-beta primer mix and a sample-barcoded 5' primer were used in a second PCR of roughly 6 to 11 cycles. Each single sample gave us at least 3 million CDR3-containing paired-end reads. Via MiXCR, TCRdb re-called the 5' RACE reads, giving one row per CDR3 protein. Of hundreds of thousands of distinct CDR3 sequences in the sample, roughly 20% are singletons; the top ten hold about 20%.

This sequence joins TRBV20-1 and TRBJ2-4; 11 nucleotides agree with TRBD2. The sequencing input was blood. The TCR sequence derives from a man in his 70s in good health. The CDR3 spells CSARGTSGGELAKNIQYL. The CDR3 DNA is TGCAGTGCTAGGGGGACTAGCGGAGGGGAACTAGCCAAAAACATTCAGTACCTC.